Listed here are 2 T cell receptor beta chains from one sample, sequenced in a study of T cell changes during pregnancy in multiple sclerosis. Profiled with immunoSEQ multiplex PCR; TCRdb holds only in-frame clones, not every one. The data hold 40,000 or so clones, with approximately 90% observed a single time. The input for sequencing was CD8+ T cells from peripheral blood mononuclear cells, taken in the third trimester of pregnancy. These receptors came from a female donor with multiple sclerosis, enrolled in a pregnancy study.

This sequence joins TRBV5-1 and TRBJ2-7; 8 bases are shared with TRBD1. The CDR3 sequence is 15 residues long. Germline V gives CDR1 SGHRS, CDR2 YFSETQ. V was clipped by 0 bases and J by 5 bases; unmatched bases: 7. The CDR3 nucleotides read TGCGCCAGCAGCTTGGTACAGGGGGTGAGAGACGAGCAGTACTTC. As protein: CASSLVQGVRDEQYF. Complete variable domain (other parts from reference TRBV5-1 and TRBJ2-7): KAGVTQTPRYLIKTRGQQVTLSCSPISGHRSVSWYQQTPGQGLQFLFEYFSETQRNKGNFPGRFSGRQFSNSRSEMNVSTLELGDSALYLCASSLVQGVRDEQYFGPGTRLTVT.

A single count supports this clone. The V gene is TRBV30, the J gene TRBJ2-1; D unclear. The CDR3 sequence is 13 residues long. The germline gives CDR1 GTSNPN, CDR2 SVGIG (reference sequence). V gave up 0 bases and J gave up 6 bases, with 9 bases separating them. Written as DNA, the CDR3 is TGTGCCTGGAGTGTATCGGCAGGCAATGAGCAGTTCTTC. It yields the protein CAWSVSAGNEQFF.